This T cell receptor beta chain originates from a study of blood T cell repertoires in COVID-19. Study background: The United States, Italy and Spain provided the acute and convalescent COVID-19 samples. PBMCs, B-cell-depleted T cells, or T cells were the source of the cDNA or gDNA that made up the material.

Germline lookup yields CDR1 SQVTM and CDR2 ANQGSEA. V gave up 6 bases and J gave up 2 bases; unmatched junction bases: 4. The CDR3 has 14 residues. As handled by the study authors: Estimated nucleated cell counts came from reference gene primer amplification. Produced via immunoSEQ multiplex PCR; TCRdb's table is partial and in-frame only. V and J calls and clone size come straight from that table; D and trimming were deduced from the DNA. The data hold 200,000 or so clones, with roughly 90% observed a single time. Specimen: peripheral blood. The rearrangement joins TRBV29-1 to TRBJ2-6; 7 nucleotides match TRBD2. This sequence originates from a woman between 35 and 50 years old who had recovered from COVID-19. The CDR3 DNA reads as TGCAGCGTGGCGGGAGTCGCTGGGGCCAACGTCCTGACTTTC. It translates to CSVAGVAGANVLTF.